This is a list of T cell receptor beta chains from one sample in a study of cytomegalovirus exposure and HLA in healthy donors. Sequencing was performed with immunoSEQ multiplex PCR; in TCRdb, only in-frame clones are kept and a portion is missing. This table has approximately 120,000 clones, approximately 71% appearing once. The sequencing sample was made of PBMCs. Source of these receptors: a woman between 45 and 65 years old in good health and CMV-seronegative. Both conserved end residues are trimmed from each CDR3. Fields, in order: V gene, J gene, CDR3 protein.

V: TRBV18
J: TRBJ2-3
CDR3: ASSPVQGLTDTQY

V: TRBV19
J: TRBJ2-6
CDR3: ASSIGGSSGANVLT

V: TRBV7-8
J: TRBJ2-7
CDR3: ASSLVRDRPYEQY

V: TRBV28
J: TRBJ2-7
CDR3: ASSLWGAPYEQY

V: TRBV19
J: TRBJ2-7
CDR3: ASSPIGGSEQY

V: TRBV6-4
J: TRBJ2-2
CDR3: ASRGRGGELF

V: TRBV27
J: TRBJ2-1
CDR3: ASSPTGQGAYEQF

V: TRBV7-8
J: TRBJ1-5
CDR3: ASSLVGTGNTVHNQPQH

V: TRBV28
J: TRBJ1-4
CDR3: ASSIRTGSNEKLF

V: TRBV7-2
J: NA
CDR3: ASSTQVMAGVYEQY

V: TRBV14
J: TRBJ2-1
CDR3: ASSQGRQVLNEQF

V: TRBV18
J: TRBJ1-1
CDR3: ASSPEGGIGGTEAF

V: TRBV18
J: TRBJ2-1
CDR3: ASSPPKLAGVDEQF

V: TRBV4-2
J: TRBJ2-7
CDR3: ASSRVAGGPSGSSYEQY

V: TRBV27
J: TRBJ2-7
CDR3: ASSPASGASYEQY

V: TRBV6-6
J: TRBJ1-4
CDR3: ASSYGTINEKLF

V: TRBV4-2
J: TRBJ1-2
CDR3: ASSQDAGGSGYT

V: TRBV30
J: TRBJ2-7
CDR3: AWKTGTGGDEQY